A selection of T cell receptor beta chains follows, all from one sample in a study of OX40 agonist ivuxolimab in advanced cancers. Repertoires were generated with immunoSEQ multiplex PCR, while TCRdb's copy carries only in-frame clones and drops some. The table lists 90,000 to 100,000 clones, 80% to 90% of them singletons. The source was CD4+ or CD8+ T cells sorted from blood, collected in a trial of the OX40 agonist ivuxolimab. The origin of the receptors is an adult with an advanced solid tumor such as melanoma, head and neck, liver or kidney cancer. The CDR3 runs from the conserved cysteine through the conserved F or W. D genes are given only for firm matches. The size entry is marked missing in some rows and otherwise reads once, few, many or a size class.

v_gene	abundance	j_gene	d_gene	CDR3nt	CDR3aa
TRBV4-1	-	TRBJ2-1	-	TGCGCCAGCAGCCGGACAATTATGGATGAGCAGTTCTTC	CASSRTIMDEQFF
TRBV7-2	-	TRBJ1-2	-	TGTGCCAGCAGTCCCATGGTCTCCGGCTATGGCTACACCTTC	CASSPMVSGYGYTF
TRBV11-2	-	TRBJ2-1	TRBD2	TGTGCCAGCCTCAGCGGGATATACAATGAGCAGTTCTTC	CASLSGIYNEQFF
TRBV7-9	-	TRBJ1-4	-	TGTGCCAGCAGCTCAGCGGGCAGGGAAAATGAAAAACTGTTTTTT	CASSSAGRENEKLFF
TRBV18	-	TRBJ2-5	-	TGTGCCAGCTCACGTTCCTCGGGGCCCCAAGAGACCCAGTACTTC	CASSRSSGPQETQYF
TRBV18	-	TRBJ2-3	-	TGTGCCAGCTCACCGGGGACCACAGATACGCAGTATTTT	CASSPGTTDTQYF
TRBV7-9	few	TRBJ2-2	-	TGTGCCATACAGGGTATGAACACCGGGGAGCTGTTTTTT	CAIQGMNTGELFF
TRBV6-1	-	TRBJ2-7	-	TGTGCCAGCAGTGAGACCTACGAGCAGTACTTC	CASSETYEQYF
TRBV18	-	TRBJ2-1	-	TGTGCCAGCTCACCAGTCGGCCGTGTGCAGTTCTTC	CASSPVGRVQFF
TRBV25-1	-	TRBJ2-5	-	TGTGCCAGCAGTGAATCACGGGAGTTCTGGCAAGAGACCCAGTACTTC	CASSESREFWQETQYF
TRBV7-9	-	TRBJ2-3	TRBD2	TGTGCCAGCAGCTTAGTGTGGCGGGAGCCAGATACGCAGTATTTT	CASSLVWREPDTQYF
TRBV9	-	TRBJ2-3	-	TGTGCCAGCAGCGGGAGTTTGTATACGCAGTATTTT	CASSGSLYTQYF